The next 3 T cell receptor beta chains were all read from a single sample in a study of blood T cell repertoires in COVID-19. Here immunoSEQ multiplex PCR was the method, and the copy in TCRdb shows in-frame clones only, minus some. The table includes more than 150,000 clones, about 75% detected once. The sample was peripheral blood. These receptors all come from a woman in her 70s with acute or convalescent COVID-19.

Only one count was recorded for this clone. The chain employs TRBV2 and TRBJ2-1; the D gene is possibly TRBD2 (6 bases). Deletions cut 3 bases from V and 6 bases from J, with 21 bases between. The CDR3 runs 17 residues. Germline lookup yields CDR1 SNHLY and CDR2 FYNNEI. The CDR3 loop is CASSDPAGRPGINEQFF. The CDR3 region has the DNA TGTGCCAGCAGTGATCCCGCGGGACGCCCTGGGATCAATGAGCAGTTCTTC. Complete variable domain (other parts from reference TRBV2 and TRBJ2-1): EPEVTQTPSHQVTQMGQEVILRCVPISNHLYFYWYRQILGQKVEFLVSFYNNEISEKSEIFDDQFSVERPDGSNFTLKIRSTKLEDSAMYFCASSDPAGRPGINEQFFGPGTRLTVL.

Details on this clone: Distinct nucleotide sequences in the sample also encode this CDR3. The CDR3 DNA reads TGCGCCAGCAGCTCCAGCGGGAGCTCCTACAATGAGCAGTTCTTC. Amino acid sequence: CASSSSGSSYNEQFF. V gene TRBV5-1 combines with J gene TRBJ2-1, with TRBD2 identical over 8 bases. The J segment lost 0 bases and the V segment lost 3 bases, leaving 2 bases of the junction unmatched. From germline, CDR1 is SGHRS and CDR2 YFSETQ. The CDR3 is made up of 15 amino acids.

CDR3 in DNA: TGTGCCAGCAGCTTAGTCGTGGGCGGGGTTGCCTACAATGAGCAGTTCTTC. Its protein is CASSLVVGGVAYNEQFF. The chain is built from TRBV7-6 and TRBJ2-1, with D perhaps TRBD2 (6 bases). CDR1 and CDR2 (germline): SGHVS, FNYEAQ. Trimming removed 1 base at V and 2 bases at J, with 15 bases between. The CDR3 has 17 amino acids.